The rows below give T cell receptor beta chains drawn from one sample of a study of metastatic and nonmetastatic thyroid tumors. MiXCR re-clonotyped the PCR reads for TCRdb. Of about 43,000 clones in the sample, more than 9.5% were seen once. Source material: blood. These TCRs come from a female donor with papillary thyroid cancer or a benign thyroid nodule (not recorded which). Some clones in this sample may be carry-over from other donors' samples. Both conserved end residues are part of each CDR3. A D gene is named only where the DNA matches it firmly. A row's size may be missing; if present it is once, few, many or a size class.

j_gene,v_gene,d_gene,abundance,CDR3nt,CDR3aa
TRBJ1-5,TRBV10-1,NA,many,TGCGCCAGCAGTGAGGGGGTACAGACACATAGCAATCAGCCCCAGCATTTT,CASSEGVQTHSNQPQHF
TRBJ2-4,TRBV6-1,TRBD2,many,TGTGCCAGCAGTGAGGGGGGGAGGGGAAACATTCAGTACTTC,CASSEGGRGNIQYF
TRBJ2-1,TRBV5-4,NA,many,TGTGCCAGCAGCTTGGCCGGCCCTAGCCCCTACAATGAGCAGTTCTTC,CASSLAGPSPYNEQFF
TRBJ2-3,TRBV5-4,NA,many,TGTGCCAGCAGCCCGACCGGATTCACAGATACGCAGTATTTT,CASSPTGFTDTQYF
TRBJ1-6,TRBV6-1,TRBD1,many,TGTGCCAGCAGGGGACAGGGGAGGTCACCCCTCCACTTT,CASRGQGRSPLHF
TRBJ2-5,TRBV11-2,NA,many,TGTGCCAGCAGCTTAGTCCTGCTGGAGACCCAGTACTTC,CASSLVLLETQYF
TRBJ2-7,TRBV12-3/TRBV12-4,NA,many,TGTGCCAGCAGTTTATCGGGGGAGCGCGACGAGCAGTACTTC,CASSLSGERDEQYF
TRBJ1-2,TRBV27,NA,many,TGTGCCAGCAGTCCTGAGGGTTACTATGGCTACACCTTC,CASSPEGYYGYTF
TRBJ2-2,TRBV15,TRBD2,NA,TGTGCCACCAGAAGAGCGGGAGACAGGTCGAACACCGGGGAGCTGTTTTTT,CATRRAGDRSNTGELFF
TRBJ1-2,TRBV20-1,NA,NA,TGCAGTGCTAGAGATCAAGTGGGTTACGGCTACACCTTC,CSARDQVGYGYTF
TRBJ2-6,TRBV18,NA,many,TGTGCCAGCTCCGCGACTTCCGACAGCCGCTCTGGGGCCAACGTCCTGACTTTC,CASSATSDSRSGANVLTF
TRBJ2-1,TRBV18,NA,many,TGTGCCAGCTCACCACCGGTCGGGTCGGCGGTGCGTGAGCAGTTCTTC,CASSPPVGSAVREQFF
TRBJ2-5,TRBV7-9,NA,many,TGTGCCAGCAGCTCACAAGAGACCCAGTACTTC,CASSSQETQYF
TRBJ2-2,TRBV11-2,NA,NA,TGTGCCAGCGGCTTAGAAGAGAACACCGGGGAGCCGTTTTTT,CASGLEENTGEPFF
TRBJ2-6,TRBV24-1,NA,many,TGTGCCACCAGTGATAGAAGGGTGATGAGCTCTGGGGCCAACGTCCTGACTTTC,CATSDRRVMSSGANVLTF
TRBJ2-2,TRBV6-2/TRBV6-3,TRBD2,NA,TGTGCCAGCAGTTACTCATCCGGACTAGCGAATTATCACACCGGGGAGCTGTTTTTT,CASSYSSGLANYHTGELFF
TRBJ1-2,TRBV24-1,NA,many,TGTGCCACCAGTGATTTGTGGCAGCCTTCGGGCTACACCTTC,CATSDLWQPSGYTF
TRBJ1-2,TRBV20-1,TRBD1,many,TGCAGTGCTAGAGACCAGGACAGGGGGCGAAGTGGCTACACCTTC,CSARDQDRGRSGYTF
TRBJ2-1,TRBV4-3,NA,many,TGCGCCAGCAGCCAGGATGCCATAGCGCAAAGCTCCTACAATGAGCAGTTCTTC,CASSQDAIAQSSYNEQFF
TRBJ2-2,TRBV24-1,NA,many,TGTGCCACCAGTGAGGGGGGCGCCGGCGGGGAGCTGTTTTTT,CATSEGGAGGELFF
TRBJ1-2,TRBV5-1,TRBD1,many,TGCGCCAGCAGACCGGGACAGGGAGAAGATGGCTACACCTTC,CASRPGQGEDGYTF
TRBJ1-1,TRBV28,NA,many,TGTGCCAGCAGTTTATTAGCGGGTGCAGGTGATCACACTGAAGCTTTCTTT,CASSLLAGAGDHTEAFF
TRBJ1-5,TRBV24-1,NA,many,TGTGCCACCAGTGCGGGGGTCTGGCAGCCCCAGCATTTT,CATSAGVWQPQHF
TRBJ1-3,TRBV9,TRBD1,NA,TGTGCCAGCAGCGGCAGGACAGGGGGCCTCCTCTCTGGAAACACCATATATTTT,CASSGRTGGLLSGNTIYF
TRBJ2-7,TRBV7-9,NA,few,TGTGCCGGTAGCCTAGGGACATTCGAGCAGTACTTC,CAGSLGTFEQYF
TRBJ1-5,TRBV24-1,TRBD1,many,TGTGCCACCAGTCCCGGAACCGGGACAGGGGGCGTTCAGCCCCAGCATTTT,CATSPGTGTGGVQPQHF
TRBJ2-2,TRBV6-4,TRBD2,few,TGTGCCAGCATCCACGGGCTAGCGGAAACCGGTGAGCTGTTTTTT,CASIHGLAETGELFF
TRBJ2-7,TRBV7-6,NA,NA,TGTGCCAGCAGCCAAGGAGCTCGTTACGAGCAGTACTTC,CASSQGARYEQYF
TRBJ2-3,TRBV2,TRBD1,NA,TGTGCCAGCAGTCAATCTGGACGGTGGGACAGGGGACCAACAGATACGCAGTATTTT,CASSQSGRWDRGPTDTQYF
TRBJ2-3,TRBV12-3/TRBV12-4,NA,many,TGTGCCAGCAGTTTAGAGCGCACAGATACGCAGTATTTT,CASSLERTDTQYF
TRBJ2-3,TRBV20-1,NA,NA,TGCAGTGCCAGAGGTCTGGAGGGCACAGATACGCAGTATTTT,CSARGLEGTDTQYF
TRBJ1-6,TRBV20-1,NA,many,TGCAGTGCTAGACTGGCGGGGAACATCTATAATAATTCACCCCTCCACTTT,CSARLAGNIYNNSPLHF
TRBJ1-1,TRBV5-5,NA,few,TGTGCCAGCAGCTTGTTAAGGGTATCGAACACTGAAGCTTTCTTT,CASSLLRVSNTEAFF
TRBJ1-5,TRBV6-2/TRBV6-3,NA,many,TGTGCCAGCAACCCCGTACAGGTCGGCAATCAGCCCCAGCATTTT,CASNPVQVGNQPQHF
TRBJ1-3,TRBV3-1,NA,many,TGTGCCAGCAGCCCCAGGGCCTCTGGAAACACCATATATTTT,CASSPRASGNTIYF
TRBJ2-6,TRBV20-1,NA,NA,TGCCCCCCGAGAGAAACCGGTGCCAGCGTCCTGACTTTC,CPPRETGASVLTF
TRBJ2-2,TRBV11-2,TRBD2,many,TGTGCCAGCAGCTTCTATCTAGCGGGAGGAGGGGGCACCGGGGAGCTGTTTTTT,CASSFYLAGGGGTGELFF
TRBJ1-2,TRBV2,TRBD1,many,TGTGCCAGCAGTGAAGCGCTTCTTTATCAGGGGGACACTAACTCTCTGCTCTTC,CASSEALLYQGDTNSLLF
TRBJ2-1,TRBV5-1,TRBD2,NA,TGCGCCAGCAGCACGGCGGGGGTCTACAATGAGCAGTTCTTC,CASSTAGVYNEQFF
TRBJ1-2,TRBV7-9,NA,many,TGTGCCAGCAGCCTAGGGGTCTATGGCTACACCTTC,CASSLGVYGYTF
TRBJ1-2,TRBV9,NA,NA,TGTGCCAGCAGCGTTGGGGGGGGTAAGGGCTATGGCTACACCTTC,CASSVGGGKGYGYTF
TRBJ1-2,TRBV19,TRBD1,few,TGTGCCAGTAGTACAAGGGGACAGGGCTCTGGCTACACCTTC,CASSTRGQGSGYTF
TRBJ1-2,TRBV7-9,NA,NA,TGTGCCAGCAGCTCGCGACAGGATGGCTACACCTTC,CASSSRQDGYTF
TRBJ1-5,TRBV6-2/TRBV6-3,NA,many,TGTGCCAGCAGTTACTCTCCGGATCAGCCCCAGCATTTT,CASSYSPDQPQHF
TRBJ1-4,TRBV19,TRBD1,many,TGTGCCAGTAGGGAAATGGACAGGGGGGATGAAAAACTGTTTTTT,CASREMDRGDEKLFF
TRBJ2-5,TRBV7-8,NA,many,TGTGCCAGCAGCTCGGGACGGTTACAAGAGACCCAGTACTTC,CASSSGRLQETQYF
TRBJ1-4,TRBV10-3,NA,many,TGTGCCATCAGTGAGGCCAATGAAAAACTGTTTTTT,CAISEANEKLFF